This entry features one T cell receptor (beta chain) sequence. Its target is not known. Before the COVID-19 pandemic, during about 2011-2019, CD4+ T cells were taken from unexposed donors. CD4+ T cells were isolated from the cells after roughly 11 days of culture. This entry is derived from a study of CD4 T cells in relation to SARS-CoV-2 and coronaviruses. Overall study: After roughly 11 days of antigen culture, PBMC TCR beta CDR3s were sequenced. Study-wide results and limits: Roughly 65% of donors had memory CD4+ clonotypes crossrecognizing SARS-CoV-2 and common cold coronavirus spike.

Using immunoSEQ multiplex PCR, the repertoire was profiled, and TCRdb retains in-frame clones only, with some absent. The sample records tens of thousands of clones, over 70% being singletons. After removal of 5 bases from V and 0 bases from J, the junction contained 13 bases not matched to a gene. The length of the CDR3 is 18 residues. Germline loops: CDR1 SGHTA, CDR2 FQGTGA. Sequencing input: CD4+ T cells from PBMCs, cultured in vitro. The receptor was derived from a human donor in good health. This rearrangement joins TRBV7-3 to TRBJ2-3; TRBD2 matches at 8 bases. The CDR3 sequence: CASSLAGQPSTSTDTQYF. CDR3 nucleotide sequence: TGTGCCAGCAGCCTAGCGGGCCAGCCGAGTACTAGCACAGATACGCAGTATTTT.